This paragraph reports one TCR beta chain. Its matching antigen is unknown. This entry belongs to a study of blood T cells in healthy people across ages. Donors each provided approximately 9.6 milliliters of peripheral blood. The CDR3 sequence is 14 residues long. Germline V CDR1 and CDR2: SQVTM, ANQGSEA. Trimming took 5 bases from V and 4 from J; bases not matched to a gene: 8. Study observations and caveats: A roughly linear age-dependent decrease characterized TCR beta diversity per million T cells.

It was with a sample-barcoded 5' primer and a J-beta primer mix that a second PCR of roughly 6 to 12 cycles was run. TCRdb used MiXCR to reprocess the 5' RACE reads, holding one entry per CDR3 protein. The sample holds 730,000 or so distinct CDR3 sequences, approximately 40% seen once. Specimen: blood. This TCR was recovered from a man older than 75 in good health. The rearrangement uses TRBV29-1 and TRBJ1-2; 9 nucleotides align to TRBD1. The CDR3 loop is CSVRDREVPYGYTF. The CDR3 region has the DNA TGCAGCGTTCGGGACAGGGAGGTCCCCTATGGCTACACCTTC.